One sample yielded the 30 T cell receptor beta chains listed below, sequenced in a study of blood T cell repertoires in COVID-19. Method: immunoSEQ multiplex PCR; TCRdb's copy keeps in-frame clones and lacks some. The table lists around 150,000 clones, about 85% of them singletons, with over 3% in the top ten. Specimen: peripheral blood. These TCRs come from a human donor with acute or convalescent COVID-19. The donor label of this sample is uncertain.

This chain connects TRBV5-1 to TRBJ2-7; 7 nucleotides agree with TRBD1. Germline CDR1 and CDR2: SGHRS and YFSETQ. The V gene end was trimmed by 0 bases and the J gene end by 4 bases; junction bases not matched to a gene: 7. This CDR3 has 15 amino acids. In DNA, the CDR3 is TGCGCCAGCAGCTTGGCCGACAGGGTTGTTTACGAGCAGTACTTC. Protein product: CASSLADRVVYEQYF. Variable domain in full (rest from reference TRBV5-1 and TRBJ2-7): KAGVTQTPRYLIKTRGQQVTLSCSPISGHRSVSWYQQTPGQGLQFLFEYFSETQRNKGNFPGRFSGRQFSNSRSEMNVSTLELGDSALYLCASSLADRVVYEQYFGPGTRLTVT.

The V gene is TRBV11-2, the J gene TRBJ1-1; tentatively, D is TRBD1 (5 bases). This CDR3 spans 14 amino acids. Trimming shortened V by 5 bases and J by 4 bases, and 14 bases separated the two germline ends. CDR1 is SGHAT, CDR2 FQNNGV, per germline. CDR3 in amino acids: CASSPAGLGTEAFF. As DNA, the CDR3 is TGTGCCAGCAGCCCCGCAGGGCTTGGCACTGAAGCTTTCTTT. Full variable domain (remainder filled in from reference TRBV11-2 and TRBJ1-1): EAGVAQSPRYKIIEKRQSVAFWCNPISGHATLYWYQQILGQGPKLLIQFQNNGVVDDSQLPKDRFSAERLKGVDSTLKIQPAKLEDSAVYLCASSPAGLGTEAFFGQGTRLTVV.

J is TRBJ1-1 and V is TRBV5-6, with D unclear. V was clipped by 0 bases and J by 4 bases, with 22 bases between them. CDR1 is SGHDT, CDR2 YYEEEE, per germline. The CDR3 loop spans 18 amino acids. CDR3 sequence: CASSLAHFGLGEGTEAFF. CDR3 nucleotide sequence: TGTGCCAGCAGCTTGGCACATTTCGGACTCGGGGAGGGCACTGAAGCTTTCTTT. The full variable domain, in which reference TRBV5-6 and TRBJ1-1 provide the parts outside the CDR3, is DAGVTQSPTHLIKTRGQQVTLRCSPKSGHDTVSWYQQALGQGPQFIFQYYEEEERQRGNFPDRFSGHQFPNYSSELNVNALLLGDSALYLCASSLAHFGLGEGTEAFFGQGTRLTVV.

The genes are TRBV5-5 and TRBJ1-1, with 7 nucleotides matching TRBD1. CDR3 length: 15 residues. The germline V gene has CDR1 SGHKS and CDR2 YYEKEE (reference sequence). Trimming at V came to 3 bases and at J to 1 base, leaving 6 bases not matched to a gene. CDR3 amino acids: CASSYAGQPNTEAFF. Here the CDR3 DNA reads TGTGCCAGCAGCTATGCGGGACAGCCGAACACTGAAGCTTTCTTT.

The CDR3 sequence is CAWNSGTAITGELFF. The CDR3 nucleotides read TGTGCCTGGAACTCCGGGACAGCTATCACCGGGGAGCTGTTTTTT. The chain combines TRBV30 with TRBJ2-2, with 7 bases aligning to TRBD1. This CDR3 comprises 15 residues. Germline V gives CDR1 GTSNPN, CDR2 SVGIG (reference sequence). V shed 4 bases, J shed 4 bases, and the junction held 9 bases outside the gene matches.

The V and J genes are TRBV11-3 and TRBJ1-1; D ambiguous. Germline V gives CDR1 SGHNT, CDR2 YENEEA. The CDR3 is made up of 12 amino acids. Between the trimmed V and J ends, which lost 6 bases and 2 bases, there was a span of 7 bases. The CDR3: CASRLGNTEAFF. As DNA, the CDR3 is TGTGCCAGCAGACTAGGCAACACTGAAGCTTTCTTT.

The V and J genes are TRBV5-1 and TRBJ2-2; TRBD1 agrees at 7 bases. This CDR3 is built from 15 residues. CDR1 SGHRS and CDR2 YFSETQ come from the germline V gene. After removal of 4 bases from V and 4 bases from J, the junction contained 7 bases not matched to a gene. Written as DNA, the CDR3 is TGCGCCAGCAGCCTGGGACAGTCGATCACCGGGGAGCTGTTTTTT. Encoded protein: CASSLGQSITGELFF.

The chain is built from TRBV5-5 and TRBJ1-5; TRBD1 matches 8 bases. Germline CDR1 reads SGHKS; CDR2 reads YYEKEE (reference sequence). The CDR3 loop spans 14 amino acids. V lost 4 bases to trimming and J lost 7 bases; unmatched junction nucleotides: 7. CDR3 in amino acids: CASSQWTGLQPQHF. CDR3 bases: TGTGCCAGCAGCCAGTGGACAGGGCTCCAGCCCCAGCATTTT.

V gene TRBV5-1 combines with J gene TRBJ2-2; perhaps TRBD2 as D (5 bases). Trimming removed 1 base at V and 4 bases at J, with 20 bases between. This CDR3 comprises 18 residues. In germline, CDR1 is SGHRS, CDR2 YFSETQ. CDR3 protein: CASSLSSFGLASTGELFF. CDR3 bases: TGCGCCAGCAGCTTGTCTAGTTTTGGGCTAGCCTCCACCGGGGAGCTGTTTTTT.

The chain carries TRBV6-5 and TRBJ1-3; 7 nucleotides agree with TRBD1. Per germline, CDR1 MNHEY and CDR2 SVGAGI. V was clipped by 6 bases and J by 4 bases; unmatched bases: 3. This CDR3 is built from 13 residues. Written as DNA, the CDR3 is TGTGCCAGCAGACCGACAGGGGGAAACACCATATATTTT. Residues: CASRPTGGNTIYF.

V is TRBV24-1 and J is TRBJ1-1; weak D call: TRBD1 (5 bases). The ends were cut back, 3 bases at V and 1 base at J, with 11 bases in the middle. Per the germline V gene, CDR1 is KGHDR and CDR2 is SFDVKD. There are 15 residues in the CDR3. CDR3 sequence reads: CATSDPQGGNTEAFF. The CDR3 DNA is TGTGCCACCAGTGATCCTCAGGGCGGGAACACTGAAGCTTTCTTT.

The chain has TRBV30 and TRBJ1-4, with D uncertain. CDR3 length: 17 residues. Germline CDR1 GTSNPN, CDR2 SVGIG (reference sequence). V lost 0 bases and J lost 2, with 16 bases in between. CDR3 in DNA: TGTGCCTGGAGTGTATATCGTGTGGGAGGGACTAATGAAAAACTGTTTTTT. It translates to CAWSVYRVGGTNEKLFF.

The rearrangement uses TRBV7-9 and TRBJ1-1, with 7 nucleotides matching TRBD1. Trimming at V came to 2 bases and at J to 1 base, leaving 7 bases not matched to a gene. The CDR3 runs 16 residues. Germline V CDR1 and CDR2: SEHNR, FQNEAQ (reference sequence). The DNA for the CDR3 is TGTGCCAGCAGCTTACCGGGACAGATAAGGAACACTGAAGCTTTCTTT. Protein: CASSLPGQIRNTEAFF.

V gene TRBV7-2 combines with J gene TRBJ1-3, with D uncertain. Per germline, CDR1 SGHTA and CDR2 FQGNSA. The CDR3 extends over 16 amino acids. The V end lost 1 base, the J end lost 0 bases, and 10 bases lay between the germline ends. The CDR3 is CASSLVERTSGNTIYF. The DNA of the CDR3 is TGTGCCAGCAGCTTAGTCGAGCGAACCTCTGGAAACACCATATATTTT.

The chain employs TRBV15 and TRBJ2-3; maybe TRBD1 (7 bases). This CDR3 has 12 amino acids. CDR1 is LNHNV and CDR2 is YYDKDF in the germline V gene (reference sequence). Trimming took off 6 bases at V and 10 bases at J, with 14 bases between the two ends. The CDR3 DNA reads TGTGCCACCAGACCTAGCAGGGGGGCGCAGTATTTT. It is translated as CATRPSRGAQYF.

The rearrangement joins TRBV10-3 to TRBJ2-7, with a weak D call TRBD1 (6 bases). This CDR3 comprises 14 residues. Per germline, CDR1 ENHRY and CDR2 SYGVKD. Trimming left V 6 bases short and J 3 bases short, with 15 bases between. CDR3 nucleotide sequence: TGTGCCATCAGCACTGACAGGACTTACTACGAGCAGTACTTC. Encoded protein: CAISTDRTYYEQYF.

V gene TRBV6-5 combines with J gene TRBJ1-1; 9 nucleotides match TRBD1. The CDR3 is made up of 12 amino acids. Trimming at V came to 7 bases and at J to 7 bases, leaving 4 bases not matched to a gene. Per germline, CDR1 MNHEY and CDR2 SVGAGI. As DNA, the CDR3 is TGTGCCAGCACCACAGGGGGCATTGAAGCTTTCTTT. It codes for CASTTGGIEAFF.

The CDR3 reads CASNTGNQPQHF. CDR3 coding DNA: TGTGCCAGTAATACGGGGAATCAGCCCCAGCATTTT. The chain recombines TRBV19 with TRBJ1-5; D is unresolved. From germline, CDR1 is LNHDA and CDR2 SQIVND (reference sequence). With 7 bases removed from V and 4 bases from J, the gap between germline ends came to 8 bases. CDR3 length equals 12 residues.

This clone was found a few times. V gene TRBV5-4 combines with J gene TRBJ1-3, with 7 bases identical to TRBD1. The ends lost 6 bases at V and 5 bases at J; junction bases unmatched: 8. CDR1 is SGHNT, CDR2 YYREEE, per germline (reference sequence). The CDR3 is made up of 14 amino acids. CDR3 bases: TGTGCCAGCACTTTGGGGACAGACAGAAACACCATATATTTT. It is translated as CASTLGTDRNTIYF.

The table lists this clone with a few counts. The V gene is TRBV6-1, the J gene TRBJ1-2; 12 nucleotides agree with TRBD1. J lost 5 bases, V lost 4 bases, and 11 bases had no gene match. CDR1 is MNHNS and CDR2 is SASEGT in the germline V gene. There are 17 residues in the CDR3. The CDR3 DNA sequence: TGTGCCAGCAGTGTCGGGGATTGGGGACAGGGGGCGTATGGCTACACCTTC. Its protein product is CASSVGDWGQGAYGYTF.

The chain recombines TRBV5-4 with TRBJ1-6, with D possibly being TRBD1 (5 bases). The germline V and J ends were trimmed by 0 bases and 5 bases, with 9 bases remaining between them. CDR1 and CDR2 (germline): SGHNT, YYREEE (reference sequence). The CDR3 has 15 amino acids. The CDR3 DNA follows: TGTGCCAGCAGCTTGGGCGTACAGGATAATTCACCCCTCCACTTT. Protein: CASSLGVQDNSPLHF.

As DNA, the CDR3 is TGCGCCAGCAGCCAAGTCTCGGGGGGGCGGCCCCTCCACTTT. It specifies CASSQVSGGRPLHF. The chain joins TRBV4-3 to TRBJ1-6; D is possibly TRBD1 (6 bases). Germline-derived CDR1 and CDR2 are LGHNA and YSLEER. Trimming took 1 base from V and 13 from J, leaving 14 bases between them. This CDR3 region has 14 residues.

The CDR3 DNA sequence: TGTGCCAGCAGCAAAAAGGGGCAGGGGCGGACTAATGAAAAACTGTTTTTT. Protein: CASSKKGQGRTNEKLFF. J is TRBJ1-4 and V is TRBV21-1; the D call TRBD1 from the table was never checked on the DNA. TRBV21-1 is marked as a pseudogene. This CDR3 contains 17 residues.

The chain combines TRBV3-1 (or the pseudogene TRBV3-2) with TRBJ2-7; 11 bases align to TRBD2. Unmatched junction bases numbered 4, after V lost 4 bases and J lost 2 bases. The CDR3 has 15 residues. Germline values: CDR1 LGHDT, CDR2 YNNKEL (reference sequence). The CDR3 DNA reads as TGTGCCAGCAGCCTCAGTAGCGGGGGGGCCTACGAGCAGTACTTC. Residues: CASSLSSGGAYEQYF.

This clone was seen once. The chain links TRBV18 to TRBJ1-6; no clear D. The CDR3 has 15 residues. V was clipped by 2 bases and J by 0 bases, with 5 bases between them. Germline V lookup: CDR1 KGHSH, CDR2 LQKENI. CDR3 protein: CASSPWSSYNSPLHF. The DNA for the CDR3 is TGTGCCAGCTCACCATGGAGCTCCTATAATTCACCCCTCCACTTT.

CDR3 in amino acids: CATSDSQGQGYTEAFF. Here the CDR3 DNA reads TGTGCCACCAGTGATTCGCAGGGACAGGGGTACACTGAAGCTTTCTTT. The chain recombines TRBV24-1 with TRBJ1-1, with TRBD1 matching over 10 bases. CDR3 length: 16 residues. V was pared by 2 bases and J by 3 bases, with 5 bases of the junction left unmatched. Germline V gives CDR1 KGHDR, CDR2 SFDVKD.

The chain joins TRBV5-4 to TRBJ2-5; 11 nucleotides align to TRBD2. The CDR3 runs to 16 residues. Germline V gene lookup returns CDR1 SGHNT and CDR2 YYREEE (reference sequence). V dropped 4 bases and J dropped 5; count of bases not matched to a gene: 10. The CDR3 loop reads CASSRISGGAVETQYF. CDR3 DNA sequence: TGTGCCAGCAGCAGAATTAGCGGGGGGGCCGTGGAGACCCAGTACTTC.

V is TRBV10-3 and J is TRBJ1-4; unclear D gene. There are 13 residues in the CDR3. Germline CDR1 reads ENHRY; CDR2 reads SYGVKD. Deletions cut 10 bases from V and 3 bases from J, with 12 bases between. CDR3 sequence reads: CATSEVPNEKLFF. CDR3 bases: TGTGCCACCTCGGAGGTCCCTAATGAAAAACTGTTTTTT.

CDR3 protein: CASSSTGGLSNQPQHF. CDR3 DNA: TGTGCCAGCTCCTCTACAGGGGGCCTTAGCAATCAGCCCCAGCATTTT. The chain couples TRBV18 to TRBJ1-5; TRBD1 agrees at 9 bases. There are 16 residues in the CDR3. Trimming cost V 6 bases and J 0 bases; bases outside gene matches: 6. Germline V gene lookup returns CDR1 KGHSH and CDR2 LQKENI.

This clone was picked up a small number of times. The rearrangement joins TRBV11-1 to TRBJ2-1; no definite D call. V lost 3 bases, J lost 4 bases, and 10 bases lay in between. The CDR3 runs 14 residues. The V gene's germline CDR1 is SGHAT and CDR2 FQDESV (reference sequence). CDR3 in DNA: TGTGCCAGCAGCTTTAACAGAGCTTACAATGAGCAGTTCTTC. Its translation is CASSFNRAYNEQFF.